The subject of this entry is one T cell receptor (beta chain). The data belong to a study of T cells after yellow fever vaccination. In TCRdb, the 5' RACE reads were re-called with MiXCR into one record per CDR3 protein. The sample consists of hundreds of thousands of distinct CDR3 sequences, more than 9% of them appearing once. Trimming pared 5 bases from V and 7 bases from J, leaving 17 bases between. Germline V gives CDR1 LGHNA, CDR2 YNFKEQ. The CDR3 extends over 14 amino acids. The chain couples TRBV4-2 to TRBJ1-1, with D perhaps TRBD1 (6 bases). The input for sequencing was PBMCs, taken on the day of the yellow fever booster vaccination. The clonotype originates from a man aged 25 to 40 who received the YFV17D yellow fever vaccine. Here the CDR3 reads CASSGGQAAGEAFF. CDR3 bases: TGTGCCAGCAGCGGGGGCCAAGCTGCCGGTGAAGCTTTCTTT.